This TCR beta chain was captured by sequencing in a study of CD8 T cells in Susac syndrome. cDNA came from about 0.46 to 1 ug RNA primed by random hexamers. By means of immunoSEQ multiplex PCR, TCR beta CDR3 spanning 54 Vbeta and 13 Jbeta underwent amplification. TCRdb ran MiXCR on the immunoSEQ multiplex PCR reads and lists one entry per CDR3 protein. The sample consists of about 210,000 distinct CDR3 sequences, 95% of them appearing once. Sequencing of TCR beta drew on CD8+ and CD4+ T cells from blood. The multiple sclerosis controls were treatment-naive patients with relapsing-remitting disease that was stable or active. TEMRA cells underwent FACS enrichment and CD8+ and CD4+ T cells underwent negative isolation. V lost 3 bases and J lost 10, with 18 bases in between. The CDR3 is 15 residues long.

The specimen sequenced was CD4+ T cells from PBMCs. This clonotype was obtained from a human donor with multiple sclerosis. The chain links TRBV12-3 or TRBV12-4 to TRBJ1-4; D uncertain. CDR3 protein: CASSFSAGLGGKLFF. The DNA of the CDR3 is TGTGCCAGCAGTTTTTCTGCCGGACTTGGTGGAAAACTGTTTTTT.